This T cell receptor beta chain is from a study of blood T cell repertoires in COVID-19. Overall study context: From the United States, Italy and Spain came samples of acute and convalescent COVID-19. T cells, B-cell-depleted T cells, or PBMCs supplied cDNA or gDNA.

About this clone itself: Compared with germline, one end of the junction differs, possibly owing to a read error.

Using immunoSEQ multiplex PCR, the repertoire was profiled, and TCRdb retains in-frame clones only, with some absent. The repertoire holds some 150,000 clones, with about 90% as singletons. The CDR3 consists of 15 residues. CDR1 is KGHSH, CDR2 LQKENI, per germline. The gene calls are TRBV18 and TRBJ2-3, with 10 positions matching TRBD1. The sequencing input was peripheral blood. This clonotype was sampled from a woman aged 55 to 70 with active or convalescent COVID-19. The DNA for the CDR3 is TGTGCCAGCTCCGTAATGACAGGGGGCACGGATACGCAGTATTTT. It specifies CASSVMTGGTDTQYF. Combining the CDR3 with reference TRBV18 and TRBJ2-3 gives the whole variable domain NAGVMQNPRHLVRRRGQEARLRCSPMKGHSHVYWYRQLPEEGLKFMVYLQKENIIDESGMPKERFSAEFPKEGPSILRIQQVVRGDSAAYFCASSVMTGGTDTQYFGPGTRLTVL.